This T cell receptor (beta chain) was found in a study of T cell responses to AZD1222 COVID-19 vaccine (dated by TCRdb to about 2021). Regarding the complete study: AZD1222 recipients given second doses at about 4 weeks or at about 12 weeks were pooled, since spike-specific TCR depth and breadth were not found to differ between the two schedules. A total of just over 230 trial participants underwent TCR sequencing, of whom about 200 received two doses of AZD1222 and some 25 received two doses of the MenACWY control vaccine. Enrollment into the trials was organized by age into subgroups of 18-55, 56-69 and 70-plus years, and those subgroups contained roughly 160, 29 and 62 TCR-sequenced participants, respectively.

Points the paper makes about the study in general: Because no day 14 peak-response samples were available, the repertoires could be characterized only after the peak T cell response. Conclusions about previously exposed vaccinees are limited, since just 6 or 7 AZD1222 recipients were seropositive for SARS-CoV-2 at baseline. CD4 TCRs associated with the vaccine covered the entire spike protein, and the dominant responses were in regions 160-218 and 743-854. Most participants were white British and females outnumbered males, and the authors suggested that clonal diversity may have been underestimated. After two AZD1222 doses, spike-specific TCR breadth and depth were significantly higher than at day 0 and than in MenACWY recipients. Reportedly, close to half of the unique spike-specific TCRs recognized epitopes lying outside the regions that are mutated in the B.1.351 and B.1.1.7 variants. In the small 56-69-year group, the increase in depth fell short of significance, most likely because of low power.

The time point label, as the study defines it: baseline before first vaccination. The vaccinee samples were drawn from two UK trials, COV001 and COV002, one of which was a single-blind randomized controlled phase 2/3 trial testing AZD1222 (ChAdOx1 nCoV-19) in healthy adults. Trial participant PBMC samples were collected at day 0 and day 28 after the second dose for TCRbeta chain sequencing. Note on this clone: Its cognate antigen has yet to be identified. The junction departs from the called germline gene at one end, perhaps through a read error.

Reading the germline V gene gives CDR1 SGHDT and CDR2 YYEEEE. Inclusive of the bounding cysteine and phenylalanine, the CDR3 is 16 residues long. Just the 48-base CDR3 DNA is kept, in frame starting at base 1. The CDR3 regions of human TCRbeta chains were analyzed by immunosequencing. As for the original processing: Repertoire TCRs were matched against a reference library of SARS-CoV-2-specific TCRs generated with the MIRA antigen-specificity platform. Breadth was defined as the fraction of unique TCRs that were SARS-CoV-2-associated, and depth was defined as the fraction of total T cells that were SARS-CoV-2-associated. Using the MIRA data, each spike-specific TCR was mapped to the spike region that the TCR reacts to and placed in a CD4 or CD8 class. Log10-transformed breadth and depth values were compared by one-way ANOVA with Sidak's multiple comparisons tests. This is the immuneACCESS table as TCRdb keeps it, with only in-frame sequences that have V and J called. A part of the clones is gone; compared with another copy, unresolved V genes explain less than half, and the rest is unexplained. V, J and clone size are those of that table, while D and trimming were read from the DNA. The sample contains 150,000 to 200,000 clones, approximately 92% of them found a single time. The ten largest clones add up to over 9.5% of the sample.

The receptor chain draws on TRBV5-6 and TRBJ2-3; 8 bases in the junction line up with TRBD2. The sample here was peripheral blood, taken on day 0 of AZD1222 vaccination. This clonotype was sampled from an adult in good health. The CDR3 region has the sequence CASSLETGGRTDTQYF. The DNA sequence is given as TGTGCCAGCAGCTTGGAGACGGGAGGGCGCACCGATACGCAGTATTTT.